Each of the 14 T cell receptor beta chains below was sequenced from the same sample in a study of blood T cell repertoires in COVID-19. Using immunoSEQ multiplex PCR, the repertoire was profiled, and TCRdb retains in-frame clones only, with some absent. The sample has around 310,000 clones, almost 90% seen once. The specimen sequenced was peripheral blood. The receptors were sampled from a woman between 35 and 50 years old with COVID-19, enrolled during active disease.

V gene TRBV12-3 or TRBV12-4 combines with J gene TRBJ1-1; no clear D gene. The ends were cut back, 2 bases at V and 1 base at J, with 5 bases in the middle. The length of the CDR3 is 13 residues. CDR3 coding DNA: TGTGCCAGCAGTTTATGGCAGAACACTGAAGCTTTCTTT. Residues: CASSLWQNTEAFF.

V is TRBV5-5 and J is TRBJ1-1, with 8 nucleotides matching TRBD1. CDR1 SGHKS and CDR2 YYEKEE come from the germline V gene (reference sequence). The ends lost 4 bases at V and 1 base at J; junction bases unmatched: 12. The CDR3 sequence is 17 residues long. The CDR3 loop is CASSSNRDRFSNTEAFF. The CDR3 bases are TGTGCCAGCAGCAGTAACCGGGACAGGTTTTCGAACACTGAAGCTTTCTTT.

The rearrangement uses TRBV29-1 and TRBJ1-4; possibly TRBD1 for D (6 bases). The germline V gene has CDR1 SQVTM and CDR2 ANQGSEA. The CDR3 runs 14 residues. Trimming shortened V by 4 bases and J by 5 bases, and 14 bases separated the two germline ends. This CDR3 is CSVVLPGVNEKLFF. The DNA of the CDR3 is TGCAGCGTTGTACTACCAGGGGTAAATGAAAAACTGTTTTTT.

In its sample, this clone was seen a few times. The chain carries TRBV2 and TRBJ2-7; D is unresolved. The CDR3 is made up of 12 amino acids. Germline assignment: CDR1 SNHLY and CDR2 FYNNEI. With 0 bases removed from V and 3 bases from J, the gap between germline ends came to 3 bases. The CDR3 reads CASSEASYEQYF. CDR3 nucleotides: TGTGCCAGCAGTGAAGCTAGCTACGAGCAGTACTTC.

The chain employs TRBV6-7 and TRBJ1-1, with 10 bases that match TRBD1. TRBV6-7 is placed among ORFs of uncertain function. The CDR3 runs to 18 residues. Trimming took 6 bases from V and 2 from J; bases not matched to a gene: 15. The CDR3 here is CASSSRLTGGVDNTEAFF. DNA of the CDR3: TGTGCCAGCAGCTCTCGATTGACAGGGGGCGTGGATAACACTGAAGCTTTCTTT.

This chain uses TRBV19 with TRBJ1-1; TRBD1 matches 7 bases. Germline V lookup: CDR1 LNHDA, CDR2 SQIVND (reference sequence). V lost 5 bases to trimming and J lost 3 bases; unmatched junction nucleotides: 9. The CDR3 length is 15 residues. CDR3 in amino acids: CASSPVGTAYTEAFF. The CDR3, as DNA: TGTGCCAGTAGTCCGGTGGGGACAGCCTACACTGAAGCTTTCTTT.

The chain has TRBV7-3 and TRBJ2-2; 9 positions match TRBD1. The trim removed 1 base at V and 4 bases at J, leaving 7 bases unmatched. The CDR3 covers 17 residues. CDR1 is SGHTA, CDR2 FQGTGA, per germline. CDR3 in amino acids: CASSLSLGTGPTGELFF. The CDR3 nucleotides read TGTGCCAGCAGCTTAAGTTTAGGGACAGGGCCCACCGGGGAGCTGTTTTTT.

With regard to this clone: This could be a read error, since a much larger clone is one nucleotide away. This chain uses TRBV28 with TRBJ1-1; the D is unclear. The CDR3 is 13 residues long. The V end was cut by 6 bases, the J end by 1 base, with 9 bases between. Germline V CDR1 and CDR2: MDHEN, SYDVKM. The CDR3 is CASSPGSNTEAFF. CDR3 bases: TGTGCCAGCAGCCCCGGGTCGAACACTGAAGCTTTCTTT.

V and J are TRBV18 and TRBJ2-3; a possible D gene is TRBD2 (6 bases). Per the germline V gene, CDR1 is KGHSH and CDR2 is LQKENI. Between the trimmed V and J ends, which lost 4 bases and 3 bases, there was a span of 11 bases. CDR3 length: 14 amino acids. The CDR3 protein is CASSHGSGTDTQYF. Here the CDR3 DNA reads TGTGCCAGCTCACACGGGAGTGGAACAGATACGCAGTATTTT.

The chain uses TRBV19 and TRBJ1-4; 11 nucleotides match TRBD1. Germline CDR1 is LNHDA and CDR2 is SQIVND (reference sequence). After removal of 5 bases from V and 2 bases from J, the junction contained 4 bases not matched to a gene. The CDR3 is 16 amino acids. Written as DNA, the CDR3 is TGTGCCAGTAGTCACGGACAGGGGGCGACTAATGAAAAACTGTTTTTT. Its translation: CASSHGQGATNEKLFF.

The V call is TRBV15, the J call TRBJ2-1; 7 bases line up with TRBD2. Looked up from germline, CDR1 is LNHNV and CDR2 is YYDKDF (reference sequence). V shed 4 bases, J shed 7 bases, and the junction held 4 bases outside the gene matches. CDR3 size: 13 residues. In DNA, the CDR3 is TGTGCCACCAGCATCCGGCGGGGGAATGAGCAGTTCTTC. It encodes CATSIRRGNEQFF. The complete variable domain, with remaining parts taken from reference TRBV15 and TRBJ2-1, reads DAMVIQNPRYQVTQFGKPVTLSCSQTLNHNVMYWYQQKSSQAPKLLFHYYDKDFNNEADTPDNFQSRRPNTSFCFLDIRSPGLGDTAMYLCATSIRRGNEQFFGPGTRLTVL.

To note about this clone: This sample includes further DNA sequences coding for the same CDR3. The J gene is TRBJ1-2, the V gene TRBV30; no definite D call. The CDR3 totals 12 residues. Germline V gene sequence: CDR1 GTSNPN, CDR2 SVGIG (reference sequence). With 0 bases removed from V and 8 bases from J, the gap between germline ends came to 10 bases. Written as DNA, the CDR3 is TGTGCCTGGAGTGTAGTAACGGGAGGCTACACCTTC. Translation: CAWSVVTGGYTF.

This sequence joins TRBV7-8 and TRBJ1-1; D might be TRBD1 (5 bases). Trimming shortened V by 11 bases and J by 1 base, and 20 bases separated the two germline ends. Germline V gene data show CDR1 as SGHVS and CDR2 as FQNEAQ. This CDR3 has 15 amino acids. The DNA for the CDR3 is TGTGCCGGAATTCAGAGCGGGACGGCGAACACTGAAGCTTTCTTT. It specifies CAGIQSGTANTEAFF.

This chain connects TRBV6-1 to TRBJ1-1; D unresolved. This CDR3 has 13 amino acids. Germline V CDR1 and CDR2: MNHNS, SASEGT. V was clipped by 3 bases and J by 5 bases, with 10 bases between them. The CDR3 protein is CASSEVQITEAFF. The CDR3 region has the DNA TGTGCCAGCAGTGAGGTACAGATAACTGAAGCTTTCTTT.